These 28 T cell receptor beta chains were all obtained from the same sample, sequenced in a study of identical twins. TCRdb re-called the 5' RACE reads through MiXCR, storing one row per CDR3 protein. Here the sample spans roughly 230,000 distinct CDR3 sequences, approximately 8.3% being singletons. This sample was shared with a second study, whose subject was yellow fever vaccine responses in identical twins.

Material: CD8+ T cells sorted from blood. The receptors originated from a woman aged 18-30 years in good health.

There are many counts of this clonotype. The chain combines TRBV20-1 with TRBJ2-1, with 7 bases lining up with TRBD2. From germline, CDR1 is DFQATT and CDR2 SNEGSKA (reference sequence). This CDR3 region has 17 residues. V lost 3 bases, J lost 4 bases, and 15 bases stayed unmatched. The DNA for the CDR3 is TGCAGTGCTAGCGCGGGAGTAACGCTCGAACATTACAATGAGCAGTTCTTC. Translation: CSASAGVTLEHYNEQFF.

This chain uses TRBV5-6 with TRBJ2-3; 8 bases fit TRBD1. CDR3 size: 15 residues. Germline V gene lookup returns CDR1 SGHDT and CDR2 YYEEEE. J lost 4 bases, V lost 3 bases, and 7 bases had no gene match. This CDR3 reads CASSSGAGGADTQYF. Here the CDR3 DNA reads TGTGCCAGCAGCTCAGGTGCAGGGGGCGCAGATACGCAGTATTTT.

This clonotype has more than one count but fewer than ten. The chain has TRBV3-1 and TRBJ1-2; 8 bases match TRBD1. Per germline, CDR1 LGHDT and CDR2 YNNKEL (reference sequence). The trim removed 0 bases at V and 7 bases at J, leaving 4 bases unmatched. The CDR3 spans 14 residues. The CDR3, as DNA: TGTGCCAGCAGCCAAGAAAGACAGGGGTTTGGCTACACCTTC. Its protein product is CASSQERQGFGYTF.

The chain combines TRBV7-2 with TRBJ2-5; D call uncertain. Per the germline V gene, CDR1 is SGHTA and CDR2 is FQGNSA. V was shortened by 3 bases and J by 4 bases, with 15 bases between the two germline ends. CDR3 length: 15 amino acids. In DNA, the CDR3 is TGTGCCAGCAGCTTCAACATCCCAGCTCTAGAGACCCAGTACTTC. Translating gives CASSFNIPALETQYF.

This clonotype appeared many times. The chain couples TRBV20-1 to TRBJ2-7, with D unclear. CDR1 DFQATT and CDR2 SNEGSKA come from the germline V gene (reference sequence). The V end lost 3 bases, the J end lost 2 bases, and 11 bases lay between the germline ends. The CDR3 is 13 residues long. CDR3 sequence: CSASYGYPYEQYF. CDR3 DNA sequence: TGCAGTGCTAGTTATGGTTACCCCTACGAGCAGTACTTC.

This clonotype was counted between two and nine times. The gene calls are TRBV2 and TRBJ1-5, with D maybe TRBD1 (5 bases). Trimming took 1 base from V and 6 from J, leaving 10 bases between them. Germline CDR1 and CDR2: SNHLY and FYNNEI. The CDR3 consists of 14 residues. In DNA, the CDR3 is TGTGCCAGCAGTGAAGGGCAGGGCAGTCAGCCCCAGCATTTT. Translating it yields CASSEGQGSQPQHF.

This clonotype has a count of ten or more. The chain recombines TRBV7-2 with TRBJ2-3; D is perhaps TRBD2 (6 bases). V lost 3 bases, J lost 4 bases, and 17 bases lay in between. This CDR3 has 16 amino acids. CDR1 and CDR2 (germline): SGHTA, FQGNSA. CDR3 protein: CASSLETGLPSDTQYF. DNA of the CDR3: TGTGCCAGCAGCTTGGAGACGGGACTTCCGTCAGATACGCAGTATTTT.

This clonotype was observed many times. The genes are TRBV7-9 and TRBJ2-7, with TRBD2 matching over 11 bases. Losses at the gene ends were 7 bases for V and 0 bases for J; bases not matched to a gene: 11. In germline, CDR1 is SEHNR, CDR2 FQNEAQ (reference sequence). CDR3 size: 17 residues. DNA for the CDR3: TGTGCCAGCACTACCCGTCGGCTAGCGGGGGGCTCCTACGAGCAGTACTTC. Protein product: CASTTRRLAGGSYEQYF.

This clonotype was picked up a small number of times. V usage is TRBV6-5 and J usage is TRBJ2-5; 9 bases line up with TRBD1. Per the germline V gene, CDR1 is MNHEY and CDR2 is SVGAGI. This CDR3 is 16 amino acids long. Trimming at V came to 0 bases and at J to 4 bases, leaving 6 bases not matched to a gene. For the CDR3, the DNA is TGTGCCAGCAGTTACTCTCCGGGACAGGGAGTAGAGACCCAGTACTTC. Translated, it gives CASSYSPGQGVETQYF.

This clonotype was found many times. The chain carries TRBV3-1 and TRBJ2-7, with 12 nucleotides matching TRBD1. Germline CDR1 is LGHDT and CDR2 is YNNKEL (reference sequence). The J segment lost 5 bases and the V segment lost 2 bases, leaving 13 bases of the junction unmatched. The CDR3 has 18 amino acids. CDR3 loop: CASSQPGSGQGALDEQYF. CDR3 sequence (DNA): TGTGCCAGCAGCCAACCGGGTTCGGGACAGGGGGCCTTGGACGAGCAGTACTTC.

There are many counts of this clonotype. V is TRBV12-3 or TRBV12-4 and J is TRBJ1-5; tentative D call: TRBD1 (6 bases). The CDR3 contains 14 residues. V was shortened by 1 base and J by 7 bases, with 11 bases between the two germline ends. The CDR3 bases are TGTGCCAGCAGTTTAGGGGGGCCGGGGCAGCCCCAGCATTTT. Translation gives CASSLGGPGQPQHF.

This sequence joins TRBV7-3 and TRBJ2-3; 9 positions agree with TRBD1. The V segment lost 3 bases and the J segment 2 bases; nucleotides outside the gene matches: 6. Germline CDR1 is SGHTA and CDR2 is FQGTGA. The CDR3 is 16 residues long. The CDR3 sequence is CASSFGGTGSTDTQYF. CDR3 sequence (DNA): TGTGCCAGCAGCTTTGGTGGGACAGGGTCCACAGATACGCAGTATTTT.

This clonotype was detected a few times. This chain joins TRBV7-3 and TRBJ2-3; 8 positions match TRBD2. The germline V gene encodes CDR1 SGHTA and CDR2 FQGTGA. This CDR3 has 15 amino acids. The trim removed 5 bases at V and 3 bases at J, leaving 7 bases unmatched. CDR3 bases: TGTGCCAGCAGCCGTGGCGGACTAGCAACAGATACGCAGTATTTT. It translates to CASSRGGLATDTQYF. The whole variable domain, filled in from reference TRBV7-3 and TRBJ2-3, reads GAGVSQTPSNKVTEKGKYVELRCDPISGHTALYWYRQSLGQGPEFLIYFQGTGAADDSGLPNDRFFAVRPEGSVSTLKIQRTERGDSAVYLCASSRGGLATDTQYFGPGTRLTVL.

The chain links TRBV19 to TRBJ2-1; 12 nucleotides agree with TRBD2. With 4 bases clipped from V and 7 bases from J, the junction kept 5 bases outside the gene matches. CDR3 length equals 15 residues. Germline CDR1 and CDR2: LNHDA and SQIVND (reference sequence). The CDR3 spells CASSRLAGEANEQFF. The CDR3 coding sequence is TGTGCCAGTAGTAGACTAGCGGGAGAGGCAAATGAGCAGTTCTTC.

This clonotype was observed many times. DNA for the CDR3: TGCGCCAGCACCAAGTCACGAACGACAGGGGTGAACACTGAAGCTTTCTTT. Its protein is CASTKSRTTGVNTEAFF. The gene calls are TRBV5-1 and TRBJ1-1, with TRBD1 matching over 8 bases. Germline CDR1 SGHRS, CDR2 YFSETQ. The CDR3 runs to 17 residues. The V and J ends lost 6 bases and 0 bases, in that order; junction bases with no gene match: 13. The whole variable domain, remainder taken from reference TRBV5-1 and TRBJ1-1, is KAGVTQTPRYLIKTRGQQVTLSCSPISGHRSVSWYQQTPGQGLQFLFEYFSETQRNKGNFPGRFSGRQFSNSRSEMNVSTLELGDSALYLCASTKSRTTGVNTEAFFGQGTRLTVV.

This clonotype was counted between two and nine times. The V call is TRBV29-1, the J call TRBJ2-1; 7 bases map to TRBD2. The germline V gene encodes CDR1 SQVTM and CDR2 ANQGSEA. CDR3 size: 15 residues. The V segment lost 6 bases and the J segment 9 bases; nucleotides outside the gene matches: 17. CDR3 sequence: CSVVFGTKGFAEQFF. Here the CDR3 DNA reads TGCAGCGTCGTATTTGGGACTAAAGGGTTTGCTGAGCAGTTCTTC.

This clonotype was seen more than once but under ten times. The chain has TRBV9 and TRBJ1-3; the match to TRBD1 covers 7 bases. The junction had 3 bases not matched to a gene; V was cut back by 4 bases and J by 2 bases. CDR1 SGDLS and CDR2 YYNGEE come from the germline V gene. This CDR3 has 14 residues. The CDR3 spells CASSSTGAGNTIYF. CDR3 DNA sequence: TGTGCCAGCAGCTCAACAGGGGCTGGAAACACCATATATTTT.

The rearrangement uses TRBV11-2 and TRBJ2-1; 14 nucleotides align to TRBD2. The CDR3 has 15 amino acids. J lost 9 bases, V lost 1 base, and 2 bases had no gene match. Germline V gives CDR1 SGHAT, CDR2 FQNNGV. The CDR3 sequence: CASSLGLAGGGEQFF. CDR3 bases: TGTGCCAGCAGCTTAGGACTAGCGGGAGGGGGTGAGCAGTTCTTC.

This clonotype was counted a few times. The chain employs TRBV6-5 and TRBJ2-5; D is undetermined. This CDR3 is 13 amino acids long. Per the germline V gene, CDR1 is MNHEY and CDR2 is SVGAGI. V shed 2 bases and J shed 2 bases, with 6 bases lying between them. The CDR3 DNA sequence: TGTGCCAGCAGTTACGTCAGACAAGAGACCCAGTACTTC. This sequence encodes CASSYVRQETQYF.

This clonotype has a count of ten or more. V and J are TRBV11-2 and TRBJ2-3, with TRBD2 matching 9 bases. CDR1 and CDR2 (germline): SGHAT, FQNNGV. The CDR3 has 19 residues. V was clipped by 4 bases and J by 0 bases; unmatched bases: 14. The CDR3: CASSSLLAGGIDSTDTQYF. The CDR3 DNA follows: TGTGCCAGCAGCTCCCTACTGGCGGGAGGGATTGATAGCACAGATACGCAGTATTTT.

The chain is built from TRBV6-5 and TRBJ2-2, with D perhaps TRBD2 (5 bases). This CDR3 is 16 amino acids long. Trimming shortened V by 2 bases and J by 6 bases, and 16 bases separated the two germline ends. Germline values: CDR1 MNHEY, CDR2 SVGAGI. This CDR3 reads CASSYDEGITAGELFF. CDR3 DNA: TGTGCCAGCAGTTACGATGAGGGTATCACGGCCGGGGAGCTGTTTTTT.

This clonotype has just a few counts. The gene calls are TRBV7-2 and TRBJ2-7; the match to TRBD2 covers 8 bases. CDR1 SGHTA and CDR2 FQGNSA come from the germline V gene. This CDR3 has 15 amino acids. Trimming removed 3 bases from V and 3 bases from J; junction bases left unmatched: 7. CDR3 sequence reads: CASSFVVAGNYEQYF. The CDR3 DNA is TGTGCCAGCAGCTTCGTCGTAGCGGGGAACTACGAGCAGTACTTC.

This clonotype has at least ten counts. V is TRBV21-1 and J is TRBJ1-2. TRBV21-1 is marked as a pseudogene. The CDR3 extends over 15 amino acids. The CDR3 DNA reads as TGTGCCAGCAGCAAAGTGATAGGGGCTTACTATGGCTACACCTTC. This gives the protein CASSKVIGAYYGYTF.

The sample holds a few counts of this clonotype. V is TRBV12-3 or TRBV12-4 and J is TRBJ1-3; D not resolved. V shed 4 bases and J shed 2 bases, with 9 bases lying between them. The CDR3 has 14 amino acids. The CDR3 reads CASSSNSAGNTIYF. CDR3 nucleotides: TGTGCCAGCAGTTCAAATTCGGCTGGAAACACCATATATTTT.

The chain couples TRBV4-3 to TRBJ2-7; TRBD1 might be the D (5 bases). The CDR3 is 15 residues long. Germline V CDR1 and CDR2: LGHNA, YSLEER. V shed 4 bases and J shed 0 bases, with 13 bases lying between them. Here the CDR3 reads CASSPQFTGSYEQYF. CDR3 bases: TGCGCCAGCAGCCCCCAGTTCACAGGCTCCTACGAGCAGTACTTC.

This clonotype was recorded once. The chain links TRBV2 to TRBJ2-1; TRBD1 matches at 8 bases. V gave up 5 bases and J gave up 7 bases; unmatched junction bases: 10. The CDR3 spans 15 residues. Germline V CDR1 and CDR2: SNHLY, FYNNEI. CDR3 protein: CASSTGTGPWNEQFF. The CDR3 coding sequence is TGTGCCAGCAGTACCGGGACAGGCCCCTGGAATGAGCAGTTCTTC.

J is TRBJ1-4 and V is TRBV2; D gene unclear. The CDR3 totals 14 residues. V dropped 8 bases and J dropped 0 bases, with 10 bases sitting between them. CDR1 is SNHLY and CDR2 is FYNNEI in the germline V gene. CDR3 nucleotides: TGTGCCAGCTTAGCAGTTGCAACTAATGAAAAACTGTTTTTT. This translates into CASLAVATNEKLFF.

CDR3 in DNA: TGTGCCAGCAGCTTAGAGGGGACAGGGGGCATGTACGAGCAGTACTTC. Translation: CASSLEGTGGMYEQYF. V is TRBV7-6 and J is TRBJ2-7; 12 nucleotides align to TRBD1. CDR3 length: 16 residues. From germline, CDR1 is SGHVS and CDR2 FNYEAQ. The V segment lost 1 base and the J segment 4 bases; nucleotides outside the gene matches: 5.